Shown below are 28 T cell receptor beta chains from a single sample sequenced in a study of early T cells in non-severe SARS-CoV-2 infection. TCRdb re-analysed the 5' RACE reads in MiXCR, keeping a single row per CDR3 protein. The repertoire has 85,000 to 90,000 distinct CDR3 sequences, around 13% of them found once; the top ten carry roughly 6%. Source material: whole blood. The receptors were gathered from an adult who was a healthcare worker with PCR-confirmed SARS-CoV-2 infection or an uninfected control (not recorded which).

This clonotype came up a few times. V gene TRBV20-1 combines with J gene TRBJ2-3, with D perhaps matching TRBD2 (5 bases). The germline CDR1 and CDR2 sequences are DFQATT and SNEGSKA (reference sequence). V lost 3 bases and J 6 bases, leaving 10 bases between the germline ends. The CDR3 has 12 amino acids. CDR3 nucleotides: TGCAGTGCTAGGTTGGACTTCGATACGCAGTATTTT. Its translation: CSARLDFDTQYF.

This rearrangement joins TRBV13 to TRBJ1-2; D not certain. This CDR3 comprises 16 residues. Germline lookup yields CDR1 PRHDT and CDR2 FYEKMQ (reference sequence). Trimming removed 4 bases from V and 3 bases from J, with 18 bases in between. The CDR3 loop is CASSSTETRSHYGYTF. The CDR3, as DNA: TGTGCCAGCAGCTCTACTGAGACAAGGTCCCACTATGGCTACACCTTC.

The chain employs TRBV5-4 and TRBJ2-1; D might be TRBD1 (5 bases). CDR3 length: 14 residues. The germline CDR1 and CDR2 sequences are SGHNT and YYREEE (reference sequence). Trimming removed 0 bases at V and 1 base at J, with 5 bases between. DNA for the CDR3: TGTGCCAGCAGCTTGGCAGGGTCCTACAATGAGCAGTTCTTC. It encodes CASSLAGSYNEQFF.

The chain combines TRBV6-5 with TRBJ1-5; maybe TRBD1 (5 bases). CDR1 is MNHEY, CDR2 SVGAGI, per germline. V lost 6 bases, J lost 2 bases, and 14 bases lay in between. CDR3 length: 15 amino acids. CDR3 protein: CASSPRVDGNQPQHF. The CDR3 region has the DNA TGTGCCAGCAGCCCCAGGGTGGACGGCAATCAGCCCCAGCATTTT.

The chain couples TRBV9 to TRBJ2-1; perhaps TRBD2 as D (6 bases). Trimming removed 0 bases at V and 0 bases at J, with 10 bases between. From germline, CDR1 is SGDLS and CDR2 YYNGEE. CDR3 length: 16 amino acids. DNA of the CDR3: TGTGCCAGCAGCGTAGATTTCGGGAGCTCCTACAATGAGCAGTTCTTC. It translates to CASSVDFGSSYNEQFF.

This clonotype was counted only a few times. The V and J genes are TRBV12-3 or TRBV12-4 and TRBJ1-5; D not resolved. Trimming left V 3 bases short and J 0 bases short, with 6 bases between. The CDR3 is made up of 14 amino acids. The CDR3 is CASSLGNSNQPQHF. The CDR3 bases are TGTGCCAGCAGTTTGGGGAATAGCAATCAGCCCCAGCATTTT.

The V and J genes are TRBV7-9 and TRBJ1-5; no clear D gene. V gave up 0 bases and J gave up 7 bases, with 7 bases separating them. Germline CDR1 and CDR2: SEHNR and FQNEAQ (reference sequence). The CDR3 is made up of 13 amino acids. In DNA, the CDR3 is TGTGCCAGCAGCTTAGCTTGGGAACAGCCCCAGCATTTT. It specifies CASSLAWEQPQHF.

In this sample, this clonotype turned up a few times. The J gene is TRBJ2-3, the V gene TRBV11-3; TRBD1 aligns across 8 bases. Unmatched junction bases numbered 9, after V lost 8 bases and J lost 2 bases. The length of the CDR3 is 15 residues. Looked up from germline, CDR1 is SGHNT and CDR2 is YENEEA. In nucleotides, the CDR3 is TGTGCCAGCTCCCGGGACAGGTCTGTCACAGATACGCAGTATTTT. Its protein product is CASSRDRSVTDTQYF.

V gene TRBV7-6 combines with J gene TRBJ1-5; no reliable D call. Trimming removed 4 bases at V and 4 bases at J, with 8 bases between. Germline V gives CDR1 SGHVS, CDR2 FNYEAQ. The length of the CDR3 is 13 residues. The CDR3 sequence is CASSSLENQPQHF. As DNA, the CDR3 is TGTGCCAGCAGCTCACTGGAAAATCAGCCCCAGCATTTT.

A few counts support this clonotype. The chain links TRBV11-2 to TRBJ2-6; 9 nucleotides match TRBD1. Germline CDR1 is SGHAT and CDR2 is FQNNGV. The V gene end was trimmed by 4 bases and the J gene end by 2 bases; junction bases not matched to a gene: 6. CDR3 size: 17 residues. In DNA form, the CDR3 reads TGTGCCAGCAGCTCCGGGACAGGGATGGCTGGGGCCAACGTCCTGACTTTC. It yields the protein CASSSGTGMAGANVLTF.

This clonotype occurred a few times. The chain recombines TRBV12-3 or TRBV12-4 with TRBJ1-2; 8 nucleotides align to TRBD1. This CDR3 has 16 amino acids. After removal of 8 bases from V and 2 bases from J, the junction contained 13 bases not matched to a gene. CDR3 bases: TGTGCCAGCTCCGGGGCAGGGGGCGATTTGAACTATGGCTACACCTTC. It translates to CASSGAGGDLNYGYTF.

This chain connects TRBV27 to TRBJ2-2, with D possibly matching TRBD1 (5 bases). The germline V gene encodes CDR1 MNHEY and CDR2 SMNVEV (reference sequence). Trimming took off 3 bases at V and 2 bases at J, with 7 bases between the two ends. This CDR3 region has 14 residues. CDR3 sequence reads: CASSLTVNTGELFF. The CDR3 DNA reads TGTGCCAGCAGTTTGACAGTTAACACCGGGGAGCTGTTTTTT.

This clonotype was recorded at least ten times. V usage is TRBV3-1 and J usage is TRBJ2-7; D not certain. This CDR3 is 14 amino acids long. Looked up from germline, CDR1 is LGHDT and CDR2 is YNNKEL (reference sequence). Trimming took 0 bases from V and 2 from J, leaving 8 bases between them. The CDR3 DNA reads TGTGCCAGCAGCCAAGATAACGGTCCCTACGAGCAGTACTTC. Its translation: CASSQDNGPYEQYF.

In regard to this clonotype: A junction end diverges from the germline sequence, so it may reflect a read error. This chain links TRBV7-7 with TRBJ2-2; D perhaps matches TRBD2 (6 bases). The CDR3 contains 18 residues. Germline lookup yields CDR1 SSHAT and CDR2 FNYEAQ (reference sequence). Here the CDR3 DNA reads TGTGCTAGCAGCTTAGCGGTCTCGGGGCAGGCGAACACCGGGGAGCTGTTTTTT. It yields the protein CASSLAVSGQANTGELFF.

In DNA, the CDR3 is TGTGCCAGCAGTCAACGACAGGGCGGCGGCCAAGAGACCCAGTACTTC. It codes for CASSQRQGGGQETQYF. The chain recombines TRBV28 with TRBJ2-5; TRBD1 matches at 7 bases. Looked up from germline, CDR1 is MDHEN and CDR2 is SYDVKM. V shed 5 bases, J shed 1 base, and the junction held 10 bases outside the gene matches. CDR3 length equals 16 residues.

J is TRBJ1-2 and V is TRBV7-9, with D hard to call. This CDR3 is built from 10 residues. V was shortened by 5 bases and J by 8 bases, with 6 bases between the two germline ends. CDR1 SEHNR and CDR2 FQNEAQ come from the germline V gene (reference sequence). CDR3 in DNA: TGTGCCAGCAGCGCCCGAGGCTACACCTTC. Its translation: CASSARGYTF.

This clonotype was seen only a few times. The chain has TRBV18 and TRBJ2-1; D unclear. The germline gives CDR1 KGHSH, CDR2 LQKENI. V lost 6 bases, J lost 0 bases, and 18 bases lay in between. This CDR3 has 17 residues. CDR3 coding DNA: TGTGCCAGCTCCCCAGAGTCCACACTCAGCTCCTACAATGAGCAGTTCTTC. Translating gives CASSPESTLSSYNEQFF.

There are a few counts of this clonotype. Here the CDR3 DNA reads TGTGCCAGCAGTTTAGGGCAGGGGAGGAATCAGCCCCAGCATTTT. This sequence encodes CASSLGQGRNQPQHF. V is TRBV12-3 or TRBV12-4 and J is TRBJ1-5; perhaps TRBD1 as D (6 bases). CDR3 length: 15 amino acids. The ends were cut back, 1 base at V and 4 bases at J, with 11 bases in the middle.

The V gene is TRBV29-1, the J gene TRBJ1-4; weak D call: TRBD1 (6 bases). Trimming removed 4 bases from V and 8 bases from J, with 11 bases in between. Per germline, CDR1 SQVTM and CDR2 ANQGSEA. The CDR3 length is 12 residues. Written as DNA, the CDR3 is TGCAGCGTTGCAGGGGTCGGGGAAAAACTGTTTTTT. Encoded protein: CSVAGVGEKLFF.

This clonotype was counted between two and nine times. The chain links TRBV7-8 to TRBJ2-7, with no clear D. Germline CDR1 SGHVS, CDR2 FQNEAQ. Trimming took off 5 bases at V and 1 base at J, with 15 bases between the two ends. The CDR3 has 15 residues. The CDR3 DNA reads TGTGCCAGCAGCCAGGCTGCGCAGCGTTCCTACGAGCAGTACTTC. Encoded protein: CASSQAAQRSYEQYF.

The table lists this clonotype with many counts. The chain uses TRBV12-3 or TRBV12-4 and TRBJ2-7, with D hard to call. Between the trimmed V and J ends, which lost 1 base and 1 base, there was a span of 8 bases. The CDR3 has 14 amino acids. Written as DNA, the CDR3 is TGTGCCAGCAGTTTAGGGCTAGTATCCTACGAGCAGTACTTC. It yields the protein CASSLGLVSYEQYF.

The rearrangement joins TRBV6-5 to TRBJ2-3; 9 nucleotides agree with TRBD1. Germline CDR1 reads MNHEY; CDR2 reads SVGAGI. V was clipped by 5 bases and J by 7 bases; unmatched bases: 7. CDR3 length: 14 amino acids. The DNA of the CDR3 is TGTGCCAGCAGTCAAGGACAGGGGAGGAATACGCAGTATTTT. This translates into CASSQGQGRNTQYF.

Ten or more counts support this clonotype. The chain carries TRBV28 and TRBJ2-1, with TRBD2 identical over 10 bases. J lost 3 bases, V lost 6 bases, and 5 bases had no gene match. Germline CDR1 MDHEN, CDR2 SYDVKM. This CDR3 comprises 15 residues. CDR3 region: CASSSSGGDYNEQFF. CDR3 coding DNA: TGTGCCAGCAGCTCGAGCGGGGGGGACTACAATGAGCAGTTCTTC.

This clonotype was recorded at least ten times. This chain connects TRBV29-1 to TRBJ1-1; D remains ambiguous. Germline V gene sequence: CDR1 SQVTM, CDR2 ANQGSEA. The CDR3 covers 12 residues. Trimming pared 0 bases from V and 2 bases from J, leaving 4 bases between. The CDR3, as DNA: TGCAGCGTTGAAGATCGAAACACTGAAGCTTTCTTT. Protein: CSVEDRNTEAFF.

The rearrangement uses TRBV6-5 and TRBJ2-7, with 7 bases that match TRBD1. The CDR3 has 14 residues. Germline V gene sequence: CDR1 MNHEY, CDR2 SVGAGI. V shed 7 bases, J shed 6 bases, and the junction held 12 bases outside the gene matches. The CDR3 DNA follows: TGTGCCAGCACCCTCGACAGGGAAACGGGCGAGCAGTACTTC. Translated: CASTLDRETGEQYF.

In this sample, this clonotype turned up many times. The DNA of the CDR3 is TGCAGTGCCCCTCAGGGTAGGAGTCAGCCCCAGCATTTT. Its protein is CSAPQGRSQPQHF. The chain combines TRBV20-1 with TRBJ1-5; TRBD1 is a possible D gene (5 bases). The V gene lost 6 bases and the J gene lost 6 bases, with 15 bases spanning the gap. CDR1 is DFQATT, CDR2 SNEGSKA, per germline (reference sequence). The CDR3 is made up of 13 amino acids.

Ten or more counts support this clonotype. The rearrangement links TRBV12-3 or TRBV12-4 to TRBJ2-7; D unclear. Between the trimmed V and J ends, which lost 6 bases and 6 bases, there was a span of 12 bases. This CDR3 has 12 amino acids. The CDR3 DNA reads as TGTGCCAGCAGCCCGGGTGCTTTCGAGCAGTACTTC. Translating it yields CASSPGAFEQYF.

The chain combines TRBV13 with TRBJ2-7; D perhaps matches TRBD2 (6 bases). This CDR3 is built from 15 residues. Trimming took 6 bases from V and 5 from J, leaving 20 bases between them. Germline CDR1 reads PRHDT; CDR2 reads FYEKMQ (reference sequence). The CDR3 loop reads CASSPTGTRNHEQYF. The CDR3 DNA reads as TGTGCCAGCAGTCCAACCGGGACTCGTAACCACGAGCAGTACTTC.